Shown below are 2 T cell receptor beta chains from a single sample sequenced in a study of shared clonotypes between healthy human individuals. Sequencing was performed with immunoSEQ multiplex PCR; in TCRdb, only in-frame clones are kept and a portion is missing. This sample has fewer than 550,000 clones, with approximately 79% found just once. Sequenced sample: PBMCs. These receptors all come from a woman in her thirties or forties in good health. Some clones in this sample may be carry-over from other donors' samples.

In nucleotides, the CDR3 is TGCGCCAGCAGCTTGTCAACGAGCGAGCAGTACTTC. This translates into CASSLSTSEQYF. The chain uses TRBV5-1 and TRBJ2-7; D not resolved. This CDR3 is built from 12 residues. Trimming took off 1 base at V and 6 bases at J, with 8 bases between the two ends. The V gene's germline CDR1 is SGHRS and CDR2 YFSETQ.

This clone was seen more than once but under ten times. The chain couples TRBV7-2 to TRBJ2-2; 8 bases are a match to TRBD1. Germline CDR1 SGHTA, CDR2 FQGNSA. The trim removed 7 bases at V and 6 bases at J, leaving 10 bases unmatched. There are 15 residues in the CDR3. CDR3 nucleotide sequence: TGTGCCAGCAAATCCGGGACAGGAGGGTCCGGGGAGCTGTTTTTT. Translation gives CASKSGTGGSGELFF.